Listed below are T cell receptor beta chains from one sample, sequenced in a study of blood T cell repertoires in COVID-19. Clones were read by immunoSEQ multiplex PCR, and TCRdb kept only the in-frame ones, dropping some. The repertoire has about 98,000 clones, about 85% of them found once; the top ten carry about 10%. Sequenced: peripheral blood. These TCRs come from a woman aged 80 or over with acute or convalescent COVID-19. The CDR3 runs from the conserved cysteine through the conserved F or W. The D gene is left open where the match is weak. Size is stated for part of the rows, as once, few or many counts, or as a class when the clone is expanded.

j_call clone_size d_call v_call cdr3_aa cdr3_nt
TRBJ2-7 NA TRBD1 TRBV11-3 CASSDEMGTGGSEQYF TGTGCCAGCAGCGACGAAATGGGGACAGGAGGTTCCGAGCAGTACTTC
TRBJ2-4 NA TRBD1 TRBV2 CASSVYRGAKNIQYF TGTGCCAGCAGTGTATACAGGGGAGCCAAAAACATTCAGTACTTC
TRBJ1-3 once NA TRBV28 CASSLVQGQGNTIYF TGTGCCAGCAGTTTAGTTCAGGGCCAGGGAAACACCATATATTTT
TRBJ2-1 NA TRBD2 TRBV24-1 CATSDVRGVSYNEQFF TGTGCCACCAGTGATGTTCGGGGGGTTTCCTACAATGAGCAGTTCTTC
TRBJ2-3 NA NA TRBV19 CASSISGGGRDTQYF TGTGCCAGTAGTATATCCGGGGGCGGGAGAGATACGCAGTATTTT
TRBJ1-2 NA TRBD1 TRBV9 CASSARTGRGGYTF TGTGCCAGCAGCGCCCGGACAGGGCGGGGTGGCTACACCTTC
TRBJ1-2 NA TRBD1 TRBV7-9 CASSPGQGYGYTF TGTGCCAGCAGCCCGGGACAGGGCTATGGCTACACCTTC
TRBJ1-2 NA NA TRBV7-9 CASSGNVPGGYTF TGTGCCAGCAGCGGGAACGTCCCGGGAGGCTACACCTTC
TRBJ2-1 NA NA TRBV2 CASTLSYNEQFF TGTGCCAGCACCCTAAGTTATAATGAGCAGTTCTTC
TRBJ1-2 NA NA TRBV5-6 CASSLRQGNGYTF TGTGCCAGCAGCTTGAGGCAGGGGAATGGCTACACCTTC
TRBJ2-7 NA NA TRBV18 CASSPLGTYEQYF TGTGCCAGCTCACCACTCGGGACCTACGAGCAGTACTTC
TRBJ2-3 NA TRBD1 TRBV5-1 CASSLVGTGATDTQYF TGCGCCAGCAGCTTGGTAGGGACAGGGGCCACAGATACGCAGTATTTT
TRBJ2-1 NA TRBD2 TRBV27 CASSPRVGGNNEQFF TGTGCCAGCAGTCCCCGGGTGGGGGGGAACAATGAGCAGTTCTTC
TRBJ2-2 NA NA TRBV27 CASSLRGTGELFF TGTGCCAGCAGCCTCAGGGGTACCGGGGAGCTGTTTTTT
TRBJ1-1 few NA TRBV20-1 CSAAENTEAFF TGCAGTGCAGCGGAGAACACTGAAGCTTTCTTT
TRBJ1-1 NA TRBD1 TRBV6-5 CASSYSGTAPFF TGTGCCAGCAGTTACTCCGGGACAGCTCCTTTCTTT
TRBJ2-1 NA TRBD2 TRBV30 CAWSVRLARSYNEQFF TGTGCCTGGAGTGTTCGACTAGCCCGCTCCTACAATGAGCAGTTCTTC
TRBJ1-1 NA TRBD1 TRBV6-5 CASSPGTGGKAEAFF TGTGCCAGCAGTCCCGGGACAGGGGGCAAGGCTGAAGCTTTCTTT
TRBJ1-4 NA NA TRBV4-2 CASSQGATVTNEKLFF TGTGCCAGCAGCCAAGGGGCGACAGTAACTAATGAAAAACTGTTTTTT
TRBJ1-6 few NA TRBV2 CASSEGQANNSPLHF TGTGCCAGCAGTGAAGGACAGGCTAACAATTCACCCCTCCACTTT
TRBJ1-4 NA NA TRBV21-1 CASSPPGQASTNEKLFF TGTGCCAGCAGCCCTCCGGGACAGGCTTCAACTAATGAAAAACTGTTTTTT
TRBJ2-3 NA TRBD2 TRBV28 CASSPYQPGLPTDTQYF TGTGCCAGCAGTCCCTACCAGCCGGGACTACCCACAGATACGCAGTATTTT
TRBJ2-1 NA NA TRBV7-9 CASSLATLAYNEQFF TGTGCCAGCAGCTTAGCAACGCTAGCCTACAATGAGCAGTTCTTC
TRBJ1-1 once NA TRBV20-1 CSASGEAHRIF TGCAGTGCTAGTGGGGAGGCCCATCGGATCTTT
TRBJ1-1 NA NA TRBV29-1 CSVERRETEAFF TGCAGCGTTGAAAGACGGGAGACTGAAGCTTTCTTT
TRBJ2-1 NA NA TRBV6-4 CASSRNEQFF TGTGCCAGCAGCCGGAATGAGCAGTTCTTC
TRBJ1-3 NA TRBD1 TRBV9 CASSVGTGVGNTIYF TGTGCCAGCAGCGTTGGGACAGGGGTTGGAAACACCATATATTTT
TRBJ1-2 NA TRBD1 TRBV2 CACDLQGNYGYTF TGTGCCTGCGATCTACAGGGGAACTATGGCTACACCTTC
TRBJ1-3 NA TRBD1 TRBV10-3 CAIGRQGPSGNTIYF TGTGCCATCGGCAGACAGGGACCCTCTGGAAACACCATATATTTT
TRBJ1-4 NA NA TRBV14 CASSQEKGWGEKLFF TGTGCCAGCAGCCAAGAAAAGGGGTGGGGTGAAAAACTGTTTTTT
TRBJ2-3 many TRBD1 TRBV28 CASGRGRSGTDTQYF TGTGCCAGCGGAAGGGGGCGCTCTGGCACAGATACGCAGTATTTT
TRBJ1-6 NA NA TRBV28 CASSPRQINNSPLHF TGTGCCAGCAGCCCCCGACAGATCAATAATTCACCCCTCCACTTT
TRBJ1-6 NA NA TRBV9 CASSVAGDSPLHF TGTGCCAGCAGCGTAGCCGGGGATTCACCCCTCCACTTT
TRBJ1-1 NA TRBD1 TRBV29-1 CSVADRGRKAFF TGCAGCGTTGCGGACAGGGGGAGGAAGGCTTTCTTT
TRBJ1-2 NA NA TRBV3-1/TRBV3-2 CASSQMSNVGDYGYTF TGTGCCAGCAGCCAAATGTCGAATGTCGGGGACTATGGCTACACCTTC
TRBJ1-5 NA NA TRBV21-1 CATKGRGYSNQPQHF TGTGCCACTAAGGGCAGGGGGTACAGCAATCAGCCCCAGCATTTT
TRBJ2-7 NA NA TRBV7-4 CASSLRHSYEQYF TGTGCCAGCAGCTTAAGACACTCCTACGAGCAGTACTTC
TRBJ1-1 NA NA TRBV5-1 CASRANPTGNTEAFF TGCGCCAGCAGGGCCAACCCGACAGGGAACACTGAAGCTTTCTTT
TRBJ1-1 NA NA TRBV14 CASSQGRVRVGNTEAFF TGTGCCAGCAGCCAAGGCAGGGTAAGAGTGGGGAACACTGAAGCTTTCTTT
TRBJ1-2 NA TRBD1 TRBV5-1 CASSLPGTANYGYTF TGCGCCAGCAGCTTACCCGGGACAGCTAACTATGGCTACACCTTC
TRBJ1-1 NA TRBD1 TRBV11-2 CASSLGTGGAFF TGTGCCAGCAGCCTCGGGACAGGTGGAGCTTTCTTT
TRBJ2-5 NA NA TRBV20-1 CSAARQTQYF TGCAGTGCCGCCAGGCAGACCCAGTACTTC
TRBJ1-1 NA TRBD1 TRBV27 CASSPRDRGGYTEAFF TGTGCCAGCAGCCCGAGGGACAGGGGCGGATACACTGAAGCTTTCTTT
TRBJ2-5 NA TRBD2 TRBV28 CASSLLGSGGQTQYF TGTGCCAGCAGTTTATTAGGGTCGGGGGGTCAGACCCAGTACTTC
TRBJ2-7 NA NA TRBV19 CASSTQGTYEQYF TGTGCCAGTAGTACCCAGGGCACCTACGAGCAGTACTTC
TRBJ1-2 NA NA TRBV28 CASSLPAEGGYTF TGTGCCAGCAGTTTACCCGCCGAGGGTGGCTACACCTTC
TRBJ2-5 NA TRBD1 TRBV28 CASNLGDRGSGETQYF TGTGCCAGCAATCTCGGGGACAGGGGGTCTGGGGAGACCCAGTACTTC
TRBJ2-1 few NA TRBV27 CASRQDLYNEQFF TGTGCCAGCCGACAGGACCTCTACAATGAGCAGTTCTTC
TRBJ1-4 NA NA TRBV7-2 CASSFKRGENEKLFF TGTGCCAGCAGCTTTAAACGCGGAGAGAATGAAAAACTGTTTTTT
TRBJ2-6 NA NA TRBV2 CASLYYSGANVLTF TGTGCCAGCCTATACTACTCTGGGGCCAACGTCCTGACTTTC
TRBJ1-2 NA NA TRBV7-9 CASSSPGQSPYGYTF TGTGCCAGCAGCTCTCCGGGACAAAGCCCCTATGGCTACACCTTC
TRBJ1-3 NA TRBD1 TRBV27 CASSLRPDRKGNTIYF TGTGCCAGCAGTTTAAGGCCGGACAGGAAGGGAAACACCATATATTTT
TRBJ1-2 NA TRBD1 TRBV2 CASSAGTGFGYTF TGTGCCAGCAGTGCCGGGACAGGGTTTGGCTACACCTTC
TRBJ1-2 NA TRBD1 TRBV6-5 CASSYRDRAGGYTF TGTGCCAGCAGTTACAGGGACAGGGCCGGTGGCTACACCTTC
TRBJ1-2 NA TRBD1 TRBV5-1 CASSSGQGSFYGYTF TGCGCCAGCAGCTCCGGACAGGGATCTTTCTATGGCTACACCTTC
TRBJ2-2 NA TRBD1 TRBV11-2 CASTLRTGWRGELFF TGTGCCAGCACCCTTAGGACAGGGTGGCGCGGGGAGCTGTTTTTT
TRBJ2-4 NA NA TRBV12-3/TRBV12-4 CASSQAMGPYF TGTGCCAGCAGCCAGGCCATGGGTCCGTACTTC
TRBJ1-6 NA TRBD1 TRBV7-9 CASSQGAGLSPLHF TGTGCCAGCAGCCAGGGGGCAGGGCTCTCACCCCTCCACTTT
TRBJ2-2 NA NA TRBV18 CASSPRGTDTGELFF TGTGCCAGCTCACCCAGGGGAACGGACACCGGGGAGCTGTTTTTT